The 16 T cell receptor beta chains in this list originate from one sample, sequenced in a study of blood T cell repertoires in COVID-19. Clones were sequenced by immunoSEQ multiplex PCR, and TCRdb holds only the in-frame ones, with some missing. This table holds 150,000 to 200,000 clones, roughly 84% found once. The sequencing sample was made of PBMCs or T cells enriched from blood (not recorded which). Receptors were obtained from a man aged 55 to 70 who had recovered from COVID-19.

In DNA, the CDR3 is TGCGCCTGCGCGTCGGAGTGTGGAAACACCATATATTTT. Its translation: CACASECGNTIYF. The chain uses TRBV23-1 and TRBJ1-3; no reliable D call. TRBV23-1 is an ORF; its function is uncertain. V was pared by 11 bases and J by 3 bases, with 14 bases between. The CDR3 is 13 residues long.

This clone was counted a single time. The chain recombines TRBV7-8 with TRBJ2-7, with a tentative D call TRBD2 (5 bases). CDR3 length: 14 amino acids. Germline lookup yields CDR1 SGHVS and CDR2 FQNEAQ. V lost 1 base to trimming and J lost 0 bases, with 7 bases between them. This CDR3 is CASSLDGNSYEQYF. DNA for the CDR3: TGTGCCAGCAGCTTAGACGGGAACTCCTACGAGCAGTACTTC. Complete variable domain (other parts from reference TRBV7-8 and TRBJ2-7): GAGVSQSPRYKVAKRGQDVALRCDPISGHVSLFWYQQALGQGPEFLTYFQNEAQLDKSGLPSDRFFAERPEGSVSTLKIQRTQQEDSAVYLCASSLDGNSYEQYFGPGTRLTVT.

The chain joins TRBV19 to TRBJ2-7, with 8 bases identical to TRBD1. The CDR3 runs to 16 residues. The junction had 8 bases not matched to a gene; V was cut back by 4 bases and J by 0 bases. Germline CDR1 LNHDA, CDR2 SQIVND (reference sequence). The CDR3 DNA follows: TGTGCCAGTAGTACCCTCAGGACAGGGATCTCCTACGAGCAGTACTTC. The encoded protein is CASSTLRTGISYEQYF.

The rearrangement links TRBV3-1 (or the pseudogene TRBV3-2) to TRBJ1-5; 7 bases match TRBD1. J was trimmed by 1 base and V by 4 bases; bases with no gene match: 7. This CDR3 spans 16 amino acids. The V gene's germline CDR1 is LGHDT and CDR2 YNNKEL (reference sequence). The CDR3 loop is CASSPSSGQSNQPQHF. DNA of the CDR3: TGTGCCAGCAGCCCGTCATCGGGACAGAGCAATCAGCCCCAGCATTTT.

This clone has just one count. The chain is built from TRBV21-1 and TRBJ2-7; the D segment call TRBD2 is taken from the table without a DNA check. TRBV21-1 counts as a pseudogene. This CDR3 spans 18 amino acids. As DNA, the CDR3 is TGTGCCAGCAGCAAAGAAGAGGGATCTGGGACTAGCGGGAGGGAGCAGTACTTC. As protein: CASSKEEGSGTSGREQYF.

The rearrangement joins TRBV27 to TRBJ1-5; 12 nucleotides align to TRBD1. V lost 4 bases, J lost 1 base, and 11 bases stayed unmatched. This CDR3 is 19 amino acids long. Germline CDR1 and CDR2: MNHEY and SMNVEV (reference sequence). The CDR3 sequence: CASSSRLGTGGKSNQPQHF. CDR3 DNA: TGTGCCAGCAGTTCTAGGCTCGGGACAGGGGGCAAGAGCAATCAGCCCCAGCATTTT.

In DNA form, the CDR3 reads TGTGCCATCAGGCAGGGCGAAGGAGAGACCCAGTACTTC. It yields the protein CAIRQGEGETQYF. V and J are TRBV10-3 and TRBJ2-5, with TRBD1 as a possible D gene (5 bases). CDR3 length equals 13 residues. Germline loops: CDR1 ENHRY, CDR2 SYGVKD. Trimming removed 6 bases at V and 4 bases at J, with 12 bases between.

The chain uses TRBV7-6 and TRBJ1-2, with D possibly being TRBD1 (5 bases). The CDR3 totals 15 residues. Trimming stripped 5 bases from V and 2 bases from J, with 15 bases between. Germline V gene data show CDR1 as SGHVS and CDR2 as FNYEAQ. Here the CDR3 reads CASSPDAGGNYGYTF. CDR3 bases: TGTGCCAGCAGCCCGGATGCGGGGGGAAACTATGGCTACACCTTC.

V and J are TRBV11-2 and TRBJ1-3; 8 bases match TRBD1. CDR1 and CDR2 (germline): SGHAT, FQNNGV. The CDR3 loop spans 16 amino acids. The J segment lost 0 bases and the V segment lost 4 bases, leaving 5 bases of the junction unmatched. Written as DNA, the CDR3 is TGTGCCAGCAGCTCAGGACAGGGCGACTCTGGAAACACCATATATTTT. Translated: CASSSGQGDSGNTIYF. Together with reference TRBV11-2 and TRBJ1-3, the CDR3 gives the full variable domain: EAGVAQSPRYKIIEKRQSVAFWCNPISGHATLYWYQQILGQGPKLLIQFQNNGVVDDSQLPKDRFSAERLKGVDSTLKIQPAKLEDSAVYLCASSSGQGDSGNTIYFGEGSWLTVV.

The CDR3, as DNA: TGCGCCAGCAGGTACCGGACAGGGAGAGGCGATGAGCAGTTCTTC. Amino acid sequence: CASRYRTGRGDEQFF. V usage is TRBV5-1 and J usage is TRBJ2-1, with TRBD1 identical over 8 bases. The CDR3 is 15 residues long. J gave up 8 bases and V 5 bases, and 12 bases lay outside the gene matches. Germline CDR1 SGHRS, CDR2 YFSETQ.

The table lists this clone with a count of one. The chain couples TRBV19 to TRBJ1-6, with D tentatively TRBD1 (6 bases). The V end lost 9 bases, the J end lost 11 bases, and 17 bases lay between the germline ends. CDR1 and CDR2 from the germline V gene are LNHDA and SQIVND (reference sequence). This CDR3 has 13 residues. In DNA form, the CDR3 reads TGTGCCAGCCAGGACAGAGGACTTACACCCCTCCACTTT. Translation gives CASQDRGLTPLHF.

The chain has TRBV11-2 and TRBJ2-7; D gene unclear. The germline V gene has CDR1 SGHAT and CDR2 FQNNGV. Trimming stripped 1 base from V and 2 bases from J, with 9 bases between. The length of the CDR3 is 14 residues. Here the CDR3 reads CASSLGAVAYEQYF. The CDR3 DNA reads TGTGCCAGCAGCTTAGGGGCAGTAGCCTACGAGCAGTACTTC.

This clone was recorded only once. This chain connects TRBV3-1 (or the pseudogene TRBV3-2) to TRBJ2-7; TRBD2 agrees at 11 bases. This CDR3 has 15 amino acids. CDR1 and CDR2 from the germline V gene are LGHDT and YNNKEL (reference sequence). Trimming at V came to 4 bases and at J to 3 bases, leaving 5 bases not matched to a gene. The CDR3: CASSRRLAGSYEQYF. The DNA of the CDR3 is TGTGCCAGCAGCCGAAGACTAGCGGGGAGCTACGAGCAGTACTTC.

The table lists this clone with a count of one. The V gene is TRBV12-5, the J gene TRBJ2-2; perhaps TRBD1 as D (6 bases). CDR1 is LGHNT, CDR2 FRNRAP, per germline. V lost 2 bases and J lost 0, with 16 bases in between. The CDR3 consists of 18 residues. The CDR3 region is CASGLRRWTASNTGELFF. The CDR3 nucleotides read TGTGCTAGTGGTTTGAGGCGATGGACAGCATCGAACACCGGGGAGCTGTTTTTT.

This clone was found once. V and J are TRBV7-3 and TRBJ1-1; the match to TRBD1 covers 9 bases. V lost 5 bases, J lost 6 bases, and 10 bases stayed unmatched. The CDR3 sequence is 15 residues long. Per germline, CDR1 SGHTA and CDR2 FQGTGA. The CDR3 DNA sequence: TGTGCCAGCAGCCGTCCCGGACAGGGGCTCTCTGAAGCTTTCTTT. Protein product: CASSRPGQGLSEAFF.

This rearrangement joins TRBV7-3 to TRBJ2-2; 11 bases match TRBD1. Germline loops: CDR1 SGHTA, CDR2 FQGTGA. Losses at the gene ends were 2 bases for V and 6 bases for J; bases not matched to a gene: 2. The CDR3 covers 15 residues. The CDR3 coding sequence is TGTGCCAGCAGCTTATGGGACAGGGGGTCCGGGGAGCTGTTTTTT. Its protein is CASSLWDRGSGELFF.